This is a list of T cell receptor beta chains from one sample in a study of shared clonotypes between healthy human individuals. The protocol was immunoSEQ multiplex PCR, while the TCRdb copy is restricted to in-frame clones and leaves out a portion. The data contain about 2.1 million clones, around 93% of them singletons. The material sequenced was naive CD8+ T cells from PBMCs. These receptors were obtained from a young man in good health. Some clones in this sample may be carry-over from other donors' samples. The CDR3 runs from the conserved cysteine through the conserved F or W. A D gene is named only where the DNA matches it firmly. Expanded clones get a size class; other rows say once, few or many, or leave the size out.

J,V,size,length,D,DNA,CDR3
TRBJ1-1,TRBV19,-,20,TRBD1,TGTGCCAGTAGTATCAGGACAGGTAGGCCTGAACGCTACCTGAACACTGAAGCTTTCTTT,CASSIRTGRPERYLNTEAFF
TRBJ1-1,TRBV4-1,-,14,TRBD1,TGCGCCAGCAGCCCTAGGACAGGGGGCACTGAAGCTTTCTTT,CASSPRTGGTEAFF
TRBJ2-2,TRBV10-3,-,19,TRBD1,TGTGCCATCAGTGAGTCGAACGCGATTCGGACAGGGGTCACCGGGGAGCTGTTTTTT,CAISESNAIRTGVTGELFF
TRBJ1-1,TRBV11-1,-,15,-,TGTGCCAGCAGCCTGGTGCCGAAAATGAACACTGAAGCTTTCTTT,CASSLVPKMNTEAFF
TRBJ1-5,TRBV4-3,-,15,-,TGCGCCAGCAGCCAGGGAACAGGGCCAGGGCAGCCCCAGCATTTT,CASSQGTGPGQPQHF
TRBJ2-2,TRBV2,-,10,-,TGTGCCAGCAGTGGGGGGGAGCTGTTTTTT,CASSGGELFF
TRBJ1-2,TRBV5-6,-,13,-,TGTGCCAGCAGCCCGGGGGGCAGCTATGGCTACACCTTC,CASSPGGSYGYTF
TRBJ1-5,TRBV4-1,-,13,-,TGCGCCAGCAGCGAGGGGGTTCGTCAGCCCCAGCATTTT,CASSEGVRQPQHF
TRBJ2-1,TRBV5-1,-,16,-,TGCGCCAGCAGCCGGGTGGGGCAGGGGCTTAGGGATGAGCAGTTCTTC,CASSRVGQGLRDEQFF
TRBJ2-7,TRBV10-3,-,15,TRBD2,TGTGCCATCAGTAGATCTAGCGGGAGAACGCACGAGCAGTACTTC,CAISRSSGRTHEQYF
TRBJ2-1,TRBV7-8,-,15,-,TGTGCCAGCAGCTTAGTGGGTTCCTCCTACAATGAGCAGTTCTTC,CASSLVGSSYNEQFF
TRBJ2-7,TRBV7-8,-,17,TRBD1,TGTGCCAGCAGCTCCGGCTGGGGACAGTCGAGCTCCTACGAGCAGTACTTC,CASSSGWGQSSSYEQYF
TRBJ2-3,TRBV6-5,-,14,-,TGTGCCAGCAGTGAGCGGACTAGCACAGATACGCAGTATTTT,CASSERTSTDTQYF
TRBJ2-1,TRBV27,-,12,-,TGTGCCAGCAGTTTAGGGAGCAATGAGCAGTTCTTC,CASSLGSNEQFF
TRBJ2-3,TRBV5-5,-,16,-,TGTGCCAGCAGCTTGGCCCTGGGGTTAAGGGCGGATACGCAGTATTTT,CASSLALGLRADTQYF
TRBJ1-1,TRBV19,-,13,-,TGTGCCAGTAGTATTGGGGGGGACACTGAAGCTTTCTTT,CASSIGGDTEAFF
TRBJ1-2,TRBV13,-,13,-,TGTGCCAGCAGCTGGGGACGGAACTATGGCTACACCTTC,CASSWGRNYGYTF
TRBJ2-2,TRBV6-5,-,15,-,TGTGCCAGCAGTCCTATTAGGGCGAACACCGGGGAGCTGTTTTTT,CASSPIRANTGELFF
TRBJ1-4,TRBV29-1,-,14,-,TGCAGCGTTCATTCGGGCCCTACTAATGAAAAACTGTTTTTT,CSVHSGPTNEKLFF
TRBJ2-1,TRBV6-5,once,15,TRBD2,TGTGCCAGCAGTTACCTGGGACTAGCGGACAATGAGCAGTTCTTC,CASSYLGLADNEQFF
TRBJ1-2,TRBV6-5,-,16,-,TGTGCCAGCAGTTACTCGATTGGGGATTTCGCCTATGGCTACACCTTC,CASSYSIGDFAYGYTF
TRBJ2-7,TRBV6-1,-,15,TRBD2,TGTGCCAGCATCATGACTAGCGGTAGGAGCTACGAGCAGTACTTC,CASIMTSGRSYEQYF
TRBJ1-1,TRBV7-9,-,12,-,TGTGCCAGCAGCTTCGGTCTATCTGAAGCTTTCTTT,CASSFGLSEAFF
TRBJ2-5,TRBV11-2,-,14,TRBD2,TGTGCCAGCAGCTTTGGGGGGGGTGAGGAGACCCAGTACTTC,CASSFGGGEETQYF
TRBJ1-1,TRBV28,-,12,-,TGTGCCAGCAGTTTTTCTGGCACTGAAGCTTTCTTT,CASSFSGTEAFF
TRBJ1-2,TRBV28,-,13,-,TGTGCCAGCAGTTCCTGGACAGACTATGGCTACACCTTC,CASSSWTDYGYTF
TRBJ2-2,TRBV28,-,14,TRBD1,TGTGCCAGCAGCGGACAGGGGCTGGCCGGGGAGCTGTTTTTT,CASSGQGLAGELFF
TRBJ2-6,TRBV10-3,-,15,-,TGTGCCATCAGGACGTATAGCTCTGGGGCCAACGTCCTGACTTTC,CAIRTYSSGANVLTF
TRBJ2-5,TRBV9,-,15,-,TGTGCCAGCACAAGCCGAGAAGGAATCCAAGAGACCCAGTACTTC,CASTSREGIQETQYF
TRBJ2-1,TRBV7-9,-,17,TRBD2,TGTGCCAGCAGCTTATATACCGGGACTAGCGGGAGTCATGAGCAGTTCTTC,CASSLYTGTSGSHEQFF
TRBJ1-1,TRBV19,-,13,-,TGTGCCAGTAGCAGTAACAGATACACTGAAGCTTTCTTT,CASSSNRYTEAFF
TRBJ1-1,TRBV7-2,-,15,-,TGTGCCAGCAGCGGTCCAGAGGAAAGGTGGACTGAAGCTTTCTTT,CASSGPEERWTEAFF
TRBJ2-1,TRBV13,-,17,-,TGTGCCAGCAGCTTAGATTTGGGGATAGGGACCAGCAATGAGCAGTTCTTC,CASSLDLGIGTSNEQFF
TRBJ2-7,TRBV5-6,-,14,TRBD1,TGTGCCAGCAGACCGGACAGGGGAGCCTACGAGCAGTACTTC,CASRPDRGAYEQYF
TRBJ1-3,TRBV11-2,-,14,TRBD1,TGTGCCAGCAGCTCCAGGGGGCCTGGTAACACCATATATTTT,CASSSRGPGNTIYF
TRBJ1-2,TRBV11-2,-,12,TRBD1,TGTGCCAGCGGGGACAGGGTCTATGGCTACACCTTC,CASGDRVYGYTF
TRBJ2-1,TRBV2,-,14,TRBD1,TGTGCCAGCAAAGACAGGGGACGATACAATGAGCAGTTCTTC,CASKDRGRYNEQFF
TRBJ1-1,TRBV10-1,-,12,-,TGCGCCAGCAGCGCGGTGAACACTGAAGCTTTCTTT,CASSAVNTEAFF
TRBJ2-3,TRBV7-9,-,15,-,TGTGCCAGCAGCTTAAACTCCTGGCGCACAGATACGCAGTATTTT,CASSLNSWRTDTQYF
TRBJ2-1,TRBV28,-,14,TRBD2,TGTGCCAGCAGTCTCCTCGTTGGGGGGGATGAGCAGTTCTTC,CASSLLVGGDEQFF
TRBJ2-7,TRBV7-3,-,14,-,TGTGCCAGCAGCTCCCTTGGCGGTTCCTACGAGCAGTACTTC,CASSSLGGSYEQYF
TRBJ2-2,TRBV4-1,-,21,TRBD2,TGCGCCAGCAGCCAAGTAAGGTCGTCTAGCGGACAACCCCCGAGGACCGGGGAGCTGTTTTTT,CASSQVRSSSGQPPRTGELFF
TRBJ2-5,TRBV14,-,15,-,TGTGCCAGCAGCCAAGAAGTGGGGGGCTCGGAGACCCAGTACTTC,CASSQEVGGSETQYF
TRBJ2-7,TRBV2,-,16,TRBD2,TGTGCCAGCAGTCAGCGGACTAGCGGACCTCCGGGGGAGCAGTACTTC,CASSQRTSGPPGEQYF
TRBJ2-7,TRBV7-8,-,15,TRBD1,TGTGCCAGCAGCTCGTCCGGGGCAGGGGGCCTTGAGCAGTACTTC,CASSSSGAGGLEQYF
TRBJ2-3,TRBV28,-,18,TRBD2,TGTGCCAGCAGTTTACCGATTAGGACTAGCGGGAGCACAGATACGCAGTATTTT,CASSLPIRTSGSTDTQYF
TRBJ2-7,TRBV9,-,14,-,TGTGCCAGCAGCGTAGTCCCCGGTTCCTACGAGCAGTACTTC,CASSVVPGSYEQYF
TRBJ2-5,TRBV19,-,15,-,TGTGCCAGTAGTTTGTGGGCAGGGTTTCAAGAGACCCAGTACTTC,CASSLWAGFQETQYF
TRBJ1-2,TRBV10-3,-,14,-,TGTGCCATCAGTGAAGGGACTTCCGGGGCTGGCTACACCTTC,CAISEGTSGAGYTF
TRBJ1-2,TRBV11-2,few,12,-,TGTGCCAGCAGCTTTTTGGGTCAGGACTACACCTTC,CASSFLGQDYTF
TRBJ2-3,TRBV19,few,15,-,TGTGCCAGTAGTATGGACTCATCTAGCACAGATACGCAGTATTTT,CASSMDSSSTDTQYF
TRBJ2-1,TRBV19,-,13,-,TGTGCCAGCCGATTGGACGTGTACAATGAGCAGTTCTTC,CASRLDVYNEQFF
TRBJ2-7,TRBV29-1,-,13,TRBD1,TGCAGCGCCTTGACAGGGTCTCGCTACGAGCAGTACTTC,CSALTGSRYEQYF
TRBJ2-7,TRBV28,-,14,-,TGTGCCAGCAGTTTAACGCAGGGTTGGTACGAGCAGTACTTC,CASSLTQGWYEQYF
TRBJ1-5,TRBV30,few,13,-,TGTGCCTGGAGTGCGGCAGCCGGTCAGCCCCAGCATTTT,CAWSAAAGQPQHF
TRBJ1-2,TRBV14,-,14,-,TGTGCCAGCAGTCTATTCCCGACTAACTATGGCTACACCTTC,CASSLFPTNYGYTF
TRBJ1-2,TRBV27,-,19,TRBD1,TGTGCCAGCAGTTTACGCCGGGACAGGGCTGCCATACCTAACTATGGCTACACCTTC,CASSLRRDRAAIPNYGYTF
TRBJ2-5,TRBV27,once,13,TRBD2,TGTGCCAGCCGCAGGCGGGGGGCAGAGACCCAGTACTTC,CASRRRGAETQYF
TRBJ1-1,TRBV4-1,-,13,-,TGCGCCAGCAGCCAAGCGGGGAAGCTGGAAGCTTTCTTT,CASSQAGKLEAFF